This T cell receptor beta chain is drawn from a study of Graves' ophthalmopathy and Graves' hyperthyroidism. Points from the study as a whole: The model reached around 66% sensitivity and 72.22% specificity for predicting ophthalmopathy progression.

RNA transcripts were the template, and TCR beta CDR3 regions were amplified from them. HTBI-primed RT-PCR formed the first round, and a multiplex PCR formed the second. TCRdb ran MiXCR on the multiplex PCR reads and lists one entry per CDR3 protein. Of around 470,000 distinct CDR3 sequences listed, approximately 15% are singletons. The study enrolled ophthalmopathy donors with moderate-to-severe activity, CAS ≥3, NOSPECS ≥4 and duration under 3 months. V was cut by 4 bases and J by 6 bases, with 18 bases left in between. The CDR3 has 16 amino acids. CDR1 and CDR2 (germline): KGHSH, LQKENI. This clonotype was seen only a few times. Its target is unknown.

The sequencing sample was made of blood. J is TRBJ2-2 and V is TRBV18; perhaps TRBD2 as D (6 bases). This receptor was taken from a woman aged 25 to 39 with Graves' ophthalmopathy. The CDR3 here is CASSRIPGLSSGELFF. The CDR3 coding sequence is TGTGCCAGCTCACGAATTCCGGGACTCTCTTCCGGGGAGCTGTTTTTT.